This T cell receptor (beta chain) was identified during a study of immune reconstitution after stem cell transplant in scleroderma. TCRdb reprocessed the RT-PCR reads with MiXCR, giving one entry per CDR3 protein. The table has about 3,700 distinct CDR3 sequences, 5% to 6% seen once. Germline V lookup: CDR1 DFQATT, CDR2 SNEGSKA (reference sequence). The length of the CDR3 is 15 residues. V shed 4 bases and J shed 0 bases, with 10 bases lying between them. This sequence was found in a female donor with systemic sclerosis. Sampling was done before or after autologous hematopoietic stem cell transplantation (not recorded which). This chain connects TRBV20-1 to TRBJ2-6; TRBD1 might be the D (5 bases). CDR3 DNA: TGCAGTGCTATACCCAGGGTCTCTGGGGCCAACGTCCTGACTTTC. This gives the protein CSAIPRVSGANVLTF.